This T cell receptor beta chain is drawn from a study of blood T cell repertoires in COVID-19. Study-level information: Both acute and convalescent COVID-19 samples were obtained from the United States, Italy and Spain.

Germline CDR1 is MNHEY and CDR2 is SVGAGI. CDR3 length: 13 residues. V lost 7 bases to trimming and J lost 10 bases, with 19 bases between them. Sequencing was performed with immunoSEQ multiplex PCR; in TCRdb, only in-frame clones are kept and a portion is missing. The profile shows 250,000 to 300,000 clones, roughly 86% of them singletons. What was sequenced was PBMCs or T cells enriched from blood (not recorded which). J is TRBJ1-1 and V is TRBV6-5; TRBD1 is a possible D gene (6 bases). The receptor was derived from an older woman who had recovered from COVID-19. The CDR3 DNA reads as TGTGCCAGCATCTCTGGGGGCCGAGAAGGAGCTTTCTTT. Its translation: CASISGGREGAFF.